This note documents a single T cell receptor beta chain sequence. The antigen is not known. Use of 60 Vbeta and 13 Jbeta primers characterized the PCR. Produced via immunoSEQ multiplex PCR; TCRdb's table is partial and in-frame only. In the table there are under 150,000 clones, about two thirds of which are singletons. This entry belongs to a study of cytomegalovirus exposure and HLA in healthy donors. Study observations and caveats: In vitro testing confirmed three CMV-associated chains as specific for CMV antigens. Follow-up analysis later connected one missense variant in DCLRE1C with trimming of TCR beta V- and J-genes.

This TCR was recovered from an older woman in good health and CMV-seropositive. The sample was PBMCs.

In nucleotides, the CDR3 is TGCACCAGCAGCGTTGAAGGATCGACAGGCCCTGGGGCCAACGTCCTGACTTTC. It codes for CTSSVEGSTGPGANVLTF. The chain employs TRBV1 and TRBJ2-6; TRBD1, the table's D call, was not compared with the DNA. TRBV1 is a documented pseudogene. This CDR3 has 18 amino acids.